The 2 T cell receptor beta chains below come from one sample, sequenced in a study of identical twins. TCRdb reprocessed the 5' RACE reads with MiXCR, giving one entry per CDR3 protein. The sample shows about 520,000 distinct CDR3 sequences, less than 25% of them seen only once. This sample also appeared in a second study, on T cells expressing NK-cell markers.

The material sequenced was CD4+ T cells sorted from blood. The receptor set was obtained from a woman aged 18-35 years in good health.

Only a few counts were recorded for this clonotype. The J gene is TRBJ2-1, the V gene TRBV20-1, with a weak D call TRBD2 (6 bases). The CDR3 has 12 residues. Germline V CDR1 and CDR2: DFQATT, SNEGSKA (reference sequence). The V end was cut by 4 bases, the J end by 9 bases, with 13 bases between. CDR3 coding DNA: TGCAGTGCTATCCGACTAGTTCCTGAGCAGTTCTTC. Translating it yields CSAIRLVPEQFF.

This clonotype was seen a handful of times. The J gene is TRBJ2-7, the V gene TRBV7-2, with TRBD1 matching over 10 bases. V lost 6 bases, J lost 6 bases, and 8 bases stayed unmatched. This CDR3 is built from 14 residues. Germline V CDR1 and CDR2: SGHTA, FQGNSA. CDR3 sequence: CASSWTGGWSEQYF. Here the CDR3 DNA reads TGTGCCAGCAGTTGGACAGGGGGATGGAGCGAGCAGTACTTC. Complete variable domain (other parts from reference TRBV7-2 and TRBJ2-7): GAGVSQSPSNKVTEKGKDVELRCDPISGHTALYWYRQSLGQGLEFLIYFQGNSAPDKSGLPSDRFSAERTGGSVSTLTIQRTQQEDSAVYLCASSWTGGWSEQYFGPGTRLTVT.